This passage covers 30 T cell receptor beta chains from one sample sequenced in a study of T cell responses to AZD1222 COVID-19 vaccine. Profiling relied on immunoSEQ multiplex PCR, and the TCRdb table lists in-frame clones only, not all of them. The table lists 190,000 or so clones, approximately 93% of them singletons. The sequences come from peripheral blood, collected 28 days after the second AZD1222 dose. Receptors originate from an adult who received the AZD1222 COVID-19 vaccine.

Only one count was recorded for this clone. V usage is TRBV14 and J usage is TRBJ1-1; TRBD1 might be the D (5 bases). Per germline, CDR1 SGHDN and CDR2 FVKESK. The V end was cut by 4 bases, the J end by 3 bases, with 12 bases between. This CDR3 has 14 residues. This CDR3 is CASSRGGLYTEAFF. CDR3 nucleotides: TGTGCCAGCAGCCGGGGGGGGTTGTACACTGAAGCTTTCTTT. The whole variable domain, filled in from reference TRBV14 and TRBJ1-1, reads EAGVTQFPSHSVIEKGQTVTLRCDPISGHDNLYWYRRVMGKEIKFLLHFVKESKQDESGMPNNRFLAERTGGTYSTLKVQPAELEDSGVYFCASSRGGLYTEAFFGQGTRLTVV.

This clone showed up just once. V is TRBV11-3 and J is TRBJ1-1; D gene unclear. This CDR3 spans 13 amino acids. Trimming took 3 bases from V and 5 from J, leaving 10 bases between them. In germline, CDR1 is SGHNT, CDR2 YENEEA. CDR3 residues: CASSFKGRTEAFF. The CDR3 DNA sequence: TGTGCCAGCAGCTTTAAAGGGAGGACTGAAGCTTTCTTT.

The J gene is TRBJ1-6, the V gene TRBV11-2; 10 positions agree with TRBD1. V shed 6 bases and J 7 bases; nucleotides not matched to a gene: 3. CDR1 SGHAT and CDR2 FQNNGV come from the germline V gene. This CDR3 region has 14 residues. CDR3 loop: CASSRTGGNSPLHF. In DNA, the CDR3 is TGTGCCAGCAGTCGGACAGGGGGAAATTCACCCCTCCACTTT.

The chain couples TRBV11-2 to TRBJ2-7; possibly TRBD1 for D (6 bases). V was shortened by 5 bases and J by 0 bases, with 14 bases between the two germline ends. The CDR3 is made up of 15 amino acids. Germline V gene sequence: CDR1 SGHAT, CDR2 FQNNGV. The CDR3 loop reads CASSPTGPSSYEQYF. CDR3 coding DNA: TGTGCCAGCAGCCCGACAGGACCTAGCTCCTACGAGCAGTACTTC.

V is TRBV3-1 (or the pseudogene TRBV3-2) and J is TRBJ2-2; perhaps TRBD1 as D (5 bases). The germline V gene encodes CDR1 LGHDT and CDR2 YNNKEL (reference sequence). CDR3 length: 14 residues. The V end lost 6 bases, the J end lost 0 bases, and 8 bases lay between the germline ends. The CDR3 reads CASRAQANTGELFF. CDR3 DNA: TGTGCCAGCAGGGCACAGGCGAACACCGGGGAGCTGTTTTTT.

The chain employs TRBV19 and TRBJ1-3; no clear D. Deletions cut 7 bases from V and 0 bases from J, with 10 bases between. Germline values: CDR1 LNHDA, CDR2 SQIVND (reference sequence). The CDR3 is 14 residues long. The CDR3 loop is CASMDRGSGNTIYF. CDR3 sequence (DNA): TGTGCCAGTATGGACCGGGGCTCTGGAAACACCATATATTTT.

J is TRBJ2-5 and V is TRBV5-4; TRBD1 might be the D (6 bases). This CDR3 has 16 residues. V gave up 4 bases and J gave up 2 bases, with 18 bases separating them. Germline CDR1 is SGHNT and CDR2 is YYREEE (reference sequence). In nucleotides, the CDR3 is TGTGCCAGCAGCAAACGATCGGGACAACCTCAAGAGACCCAGTACTTC. Its protein product is CASSKRSGQPQETQYF.

J is TRBJ1-6 and V is TRBV14; D gene unclear. There are 13 residues in the CDR3. Trimming took 2 bases from V and 9 from J, leaving 8 bases between them. Germline values: CDR1 SGHDN, CDR2 FVKESK. This CDR3 reads CASSQSAPSPLHF. The CDR3 DNA reads as TGTGCCAGCAGCCAATCAGCGCCTTCACCCCTCCACTTT.

The chain carries TRBV5-1 and TRBJ2-6; 7 nucleotides agree with TRBD2. CDR1 and CDR2 (germline): SGHRS, YFSETQ. V was pared by 0 bases and J by 2 bases, with 2 bases of the junction left unmatched. CDR3 length: 16 residues. The CDR3 reads CASSLERGAGANVLTF. In DNA, the CDR3 is TGCGCCAGCAGCTTGGAGCGGGGAGCTGGGGCCAACGTCCTGACTTTC.

The rearrangement uses TRBV5-1 and TRBJ2-7; the match to TRBD2 covers 7 bases. Germline CDR1 is SGHRS and CDR2 is YFSETQ. V dropped 3 bases and J dropped 7; count of bases not matched to a gene: 7. The CDR3 sequence is 13 residues long. This chain's CDR3 is CASSSGGVKEQYF. The CDR3 DNA is TGCGCCAGCAGCTCGGGGGGAGTCAAAGAGCAGTACTTC.

The genes are TRBV7-3 and TRBJ1-6, with unresolved D. The CDR3 loop spans 14 amino acids. The V gene lost 1 base and the J gene lost 5 bases, with 6 bases spanning the gap. Germline assignment: CDR1 SGHTA and CDR2 FQGTGA. The chain's CDR3 is CASSLIGNNSPLHF. In DNA form, the CDR3 reads TGTGCCAGCAGCTTAATAGGGAATAATTCACCCCTCCACTTT.

The chain couples TRBV5-4 to TRBJ2-3; 12 bases match TRBD2. CDR3 length: 14 amino acids. Germline V gene sequence: CDR1 SGHNT, CDR2 YYREEE (reference sequence). V lost 3 bases and J lost 8; bases outside the gene matches: 4. CDR3 sequence reads: CASSSGLAGTTQYF. The CDR3 DNA reads TGTGCCAGCAGCTCTGGACTAGCGGGGACTACGCAGTATTTT. The full variable domain, with the rest looked up from reference TRBV5-4 and TRBJ2-3, is ETGVTQSPTHLIKTRGQQVTLRCSSQSGHNTVSWYQQALGQGPQFIFQYYREEENGRGNFPPRFSGLQFPNYSSELNVNALELDDSALYLCASSSGLAGTTQYFGPGTRLTVL.

This chain's CDR3 is CASSSDTGKMNQPQHF. The CDR3 DNA is TGTGCCAGCAGTTCAGATACAGGGAAGATGAATCAGCCCCAGCATTTT. This chain joins TRBV28 and TRBJ1-5; tentative D call: TRBD1 (6 bases). The V gene's germline CDR1 is MDHEN and CDR2 SYDVKM. The CDR3 covers 16 residues. The V gene lost 4 bases and the J gene lost 4 bases, with 17 bases spanning the gap.

This clone was counted a single time. The chain carries TRBV19 and TRBJ2-1; TRBD2 agrees at 8 bases. J gave up 8 bases and V 6 bases, and 18 bases lay outside the gene matches. Germline V CDR1 and CDR2: LNHDA, SQIVND (reference sequence). The CDR3 consists of 17 residues. In DNA, the CDR3 is TGTGCCAGTAGCGGTCCCCGGAATAGCGGGGTTTGGTATGAGCAGTTCTTC. Encoded protein: CASSGPRNSGVWYEQFF.

This chain joins TRBV5-5 and TRBJ2-2, with TRBD1 as a possible D gene (7 bases). Trimming took off 4 bases at V and 8 bases at J, with 18 bases between the two ends. The CDR3 runs 15 residues. Germline CDR1 reads SGHKS; CDR2 reads YYEKEE (reference sequence). In DNA form, the CDR3 reads TGTGCCAGCAGCCGCGGGACAGCCCTCGGGGGGGAGCTGTTTTTT. Translation gives CASSRGTALGGELFF.

The rearrangement joins TRBV12-3 or TRBV12-4 to TRBJ1-1; D remains unclear. This CDR3 contains 12 residues. Between the trimmed V and J ends, which lost 10 bases and 0 bases, there was a span of 9 bases. The CDR3 here is CATKLMNTEAFF. CDR3 DNA: TGTGCCACCAAACTTATGAACACTGAAGCTTTCTTT.

The chain carries TRBV10-3 and TRBJ1-4; D possibly corresponds to TRBD1 (5 bases). Germline values: CDR1 ENHRY, CDR2 SYGVKD. V was cut by 11 bases and J by 4 bases, with 14 bases left in between. CDR3 size: 13 residues. The CDR3 reads CAASTGDNEKLFF. The CDR3 nucleotides read TGTGCCGCCTCGACGGGGGATAATGAAAAACTGTTTTTT.

This CDR3 is CASSLARNVYNEKLFF. For the CDR3, the DNA is TGTGCCAGCAGCTTGGCGAGGAATGTCTATAATGAAAAACTGTTTTTT. The rearrangement links TRBV5-6 to TRBJ1-4, with D unclear. Germline loops: CDR1 SGHDT, CDR2 YYEEEE. The CDR3 is 16 amino acids. V dropped 0 bases and J dropped 4 bases, with 13 bases sitting between them.

This chain's CDR3 is CASSPRLAGGRRDTQYF. The CDR3 nucleotides are TGTGCCAGTAGTCCGCGACTAGCGGGGGGACGAAGAGATACGCAGTATTTT. The chain recombines TRBV19 with TRBJ2-3; 13 bases match TRBD2. Per the germline V gene, CDR1 is LNHDA and CDR2 is SQIVND (reference sequence). Losses at the gene ends were 5 bases for V and 5 bases for J; bases not matched to a gene: 10. The CDR3 sequence is 17 residues long.

The rearrangement uses TRBV10-2 and TRBJ1-2; tentatively, D is TRBD1 (5 bases). Germline CDR1 and CDR2: WSHSY and SAAADI. V gave up 5 bases and J gave up 8 bases, with 15 bases separating them. There are 13 residues in the CDR3. The CDR3 DNA is TGCGCCAGCAGTTTCGGTCAGGGTAACGGCTACACCTTC. This gives the protein CASSFGQGNGYTF.

The genes are TRBV11-3 and TRBJ1-1; D gene uncertain. This CDR3 is 14 amino acids long. The V end lost 1 base, the J end lost 1 base, and 7 bases lay between the germline ends. Germline V lookup: CDR1 SGHNT, CDR2 YENEEA. In DNA form, the CDR3 reads TGTGCCAGCAGCTTAGGTCGCGGGAACACTGAAGCTTTCTTT. The encoded protein is CASSLGRGNTEAFF.

The V call is TRBV5-6, the J call TRBJ1-2; no definite D call. Trimming cost V 3 bases and J 8 bases, with 14 bases left between them. There are 13 residues in the CDR3. Germline V gene data show CDR1 as SGHDT and CDR2 as YYEEEE. CDR3 sequence: CASSSDEPGGYTF. In DNA form, the CDR3 reads TGTGCCAGCAGCTCGGATGAGCCCGGGGGCTACACCTTC. Full variable domain (missing parts from reference TRBV5-6 and TRBJ1-2): DAGVTQSPTHLIKTRGQQVTLRCSPKSGHDTVSWYQQALGQGPQFIFQYYEEEERQRGNFPDRFSGHQFPNYSSELNVNALLLGDSALYLCASSSDEPGGYTFGSGTRLTVV.

This clone occurred once. V is TRBV6-5 and J is TRBJ1-1; tentative D call: TRBD1 (5 bases). The V gene's germline CDR1 is MNHEY and CDR2 SVGAGI. The V end lost 0 bases, the J end lost 1 base, and 6 bases lay between the germline ends. This CDR3 is built from 14 residues. CDR3 sequence reads: CASSYSRANTEAFF. CDR3 nucleotide sequence: TGTGCCAGCAGTTACTCCAGGGCGAACACTGAAGCTTTCTTT.

The chain employs TRBV6-2 or TRBV6-3 and TRBJ1-1, with D unresolved. V dropped 0 bases and J dropped 4 bases, with 6 bases sitting between them. The CDR3 extends over 13 amino acids. Germline assignment: CDR1 MNHEY and CDR2 SVGEGT. Written as DNA, the CDR3 is TGTGCCAGCAGTTACTCTGAGGGCACTGAAGCTTTCTTT. It is translated as CASSYSEGTEAFF.

The chain employs TRBV27 and TRBJ2-7; D is perhaps TRBD2 (5 bases). Trimming pared 5 bases from V and 7 bases from J, leaving 18 bases between. The CDR3 is 14 residues long. Germline lookup yields CDR1 MNHEY and CDR2 SMNVEV (reference sequence). The CDR3 sequence is CASSIRGFVGEQYF. The CDR3 DNA reads as TGTGCCAGCAGTATAAGAGGGTTCGTCGGGGAGCAGTACTTC.

This clone was counted a single time. The chain links TRBV6-5 to TRBJ1-2, with D perhaps TRBD1 (5 bases). V shed 2 bases and J shed 0 bases, with 10 bases lying between them. This CDR3 has 15 residues. Looked up from germline, CDR1 is MNHEY and CDR2 is SVGAGI. CDR3 region: CASSYPQDTNYGYTF. DNA of the CDR3: TGTGCCAGCAGTTACCCACAGGATACTAACTATGGCTACACCTTC.

The rearrangement links TRBV12-5 to TRBJ2-5; tentatively, D is TRBD2 (6 bases). Trimming removed 7 bases at V and 5 bases at J, with 14 bases between. Germline CDR1 LGHNT, CDR2 FRNRAP. The CDR3 extends over 13 amino acids. CDR3 region: CASAFSGLETQYF. The CDR3 DNA is TGTGCTAGTGCTTTCTCGGGACTGGAGACCCAGTACTTC.

This clone was recorded only once. The chain is built from TRBV3-1 (or the pseudogene TRBV3-2) and TRBJ2-1, with D perhaps TRBD1 or TRBD2 (5 bases each). CDR3 size: 13 residues. Germline V CDR1 and CDR2: LGHDT, YNNKEL (reference sequence). The V gene lost 3 bases and the J gene lost 4 bases, with 7 bases spanning the gap. In DNA form, the CDR3 reads TGTGCCAGCAGCCAGGGGGATTACAATGAGCAGTTCTTC. It encodes CASSQGDYNEQFF.

The chain recombines TRBV28 with TRBJ2-2; maybe TRBD2 (6 bases). The germline V and J ends were trimmed by 5 bases and 5 bases, with 18 bases remaining between them. Germline values: CDR1 MDHEN, CDR2 SYDVKM. This CDR3 has 16 residues. The CDR3 DNA is TGTGCCAGCAGTCCCTCGGCCGCGGGAAGGACCGGGGAGCTGTTTTTT. Amino acids: CASSPSAAGRTGELFF. Using reference TRBV28 and TRBJ2-2 for the parts outside the CDR3, the full variable domain is DVKVTQSSRYLVKRTGEKVFLECVQDMDHENMFWYRQDPGLGLRLIYFSYDVKMKEKGDIPEGYSVSREKKERFSLILESASTNQTSMYLCASSPSAAGRTGELFFGEGSRLTVL.

The genes are TRBV29-1 and TRBJ2-7, with a tentative D call TRBD1 (6 bases). Deletions cut 0 bases from V and 9 bases from J, with 9 bases between. The germline V gene encodes CDR1 SQVTM and CDR2 ANQGSEA. This CDR3 is built from 11 residues. CDR3 region: CSVEDGGWQYF. CDR3 nucleotides: TGCAGCGTTGAAGATGGGGGCTGGCAGTACTTC.